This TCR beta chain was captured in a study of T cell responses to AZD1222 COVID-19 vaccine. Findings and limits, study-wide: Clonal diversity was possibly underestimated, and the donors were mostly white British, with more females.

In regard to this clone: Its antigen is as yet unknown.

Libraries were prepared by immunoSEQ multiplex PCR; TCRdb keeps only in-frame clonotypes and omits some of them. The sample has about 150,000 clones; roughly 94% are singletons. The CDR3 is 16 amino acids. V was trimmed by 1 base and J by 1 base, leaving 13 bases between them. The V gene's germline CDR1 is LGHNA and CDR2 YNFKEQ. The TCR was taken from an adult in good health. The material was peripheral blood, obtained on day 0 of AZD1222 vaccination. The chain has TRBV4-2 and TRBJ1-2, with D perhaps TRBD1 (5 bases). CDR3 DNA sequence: TGTGCCAGCAGCCAAGCGGCAGGGCCCTATAACTATGGCTACACCTTC. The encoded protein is CASSQAAGPYNYGYTF.